These T cell receptor beta chains were read from a single sample in a study of cytomegalovirus exposure and HLA in healthy donors. The repertoire was sequenced with immunoSEQ multiplex PCR; TCRdb's copy has only in-frame clones and lacks some. The profile shows about 160,000 clones, roughly 82% of them singletons. Input material: PBMCs. These receptors were collected from a woman aged 50 to 65 in good health and CMV-seropositive. CDR3s include the opening cysteine and the closing phenylalanine or tryptophan. D genes are given only for firm matches. Rows may omit the clone size; those that give it use once, few, many or a size class.

j_call | d_call | clone_size | v_call | cdr3_nt | cdr3_aa
TRBJ2-5 | . | . | TRBV10-1 | TGCGCCAGCAGTGAGAGTACCGGGGAGACCCAGTACTTC | CASSESTGETQYF
TRBJ1-1 | . | few | TRBV13 | TGTGCCAGCAGCTTAGGGACGTTAACAGCCCATACTGAGGGAGCTTTCTTT | CASSLGTLTAHTEGAFF
TRBJ1-1 | TRBD1 | . | TRBV2 | TGTGCCAGCAGGGGGACAGGGGATAGTGTGGCTTTCTTT | CASRGTGDSVAFF
TRBJ1-4 | . | few | TRBV5-6 | TGTGCCAGCAGCTTGGTCAGGGTAAAAGGTGAAAAACTGTTTTTT | CASSLVRVKGEKLFF
TRBJ2-5 | . | . | TRBV5-1 | TGCGCCAGCAGCTTGGAGCTGGGGGCGACCCAGTACTTC | CASSLELGATQYF
TRBJ2-3 | . | . | TRBV4-1 | TGCGCCAGCAGCCAAAGTCCGGGGTTCACAGATACGCAGTATTTT | CASSQSPGFTDTQYF
TRBJ2-1 | TRBD2 | . | TRBV2 | TGTGCCAGCAGCCTTCGGGGGGGCAGTTCGGGTGAGCAGTTCTTC | CASSLRGGSSGEQFF
TRBJ1-6 | TRBD1 | . | TRBV27 | TGTGCCAGCAGTTTAGAGGGCAACAGGGGGGGCTCCTATAATTCACCCCTCCACTTT | CASSLEGNRGGSYNSPLHF
TRBJ1-6 | TRBD1 | few | TRBV2 | TGTGCCAGCAGCGCACAGACAGGGGTTCGAGGATCACCCCTCCACTTT | CASSAQTGVRGSPLHF
TRBJ2-7 | . | . | TRBV12-1 | TGTGCCATCTTCCCACAGGGGGTCTCCTACGAGCAGTACTTC | CAIFPQGVSYEQYF
TRBJ1-6 | TRBD1 | few | TRBV7-8 | TGTGCCAGCAGCTTAGAGGGGGCTAGTTCACCCCTCCACTTT | CASSLEGASSPLHF
TRBJ1-1 | . | few | TRBV6-6 | TGTGCCAGCGCAACAGGTGGCACTGAAGCTTTCTTT | CASATGGTEAFF
TRBJ1-5 | . | . | TRBV6-1 | TGTGCCAGCAGCGTCGGGTTGGCGGAGCCCCAGCATTTT | CASSVGLAEPQHF
TRBJ1-3 | . | . | TRBV11-2 | TGTGCCAGCAGCCCTCGTTGGCCCTCGGGGTTTGGAAACACCATATATTTT | CASSPRWPSGFGNTIYF
TRBJ1-4 | . | . | TRBV6-1 | TGTGCCAGCAGTGAAGAATTGGTGATACAGCTTAATGAAAAACTGTTTTTT | CASSEELVIQLNEKLFF
TRBJ1-3 | . | . | TRBV4-1 | TGCGCCAGCAGCCAAGATGGAAGGGAGACTGGAAACACCATATATTTT | CASSQDGRETGNTIYF
TRBJ1-2 | TRBD1 | . | TRBV12-5 | TGTGCTAGTGGTTTCGATGGGACAGGGCTTGGCTACACCTTC | CASGFDGTGLGYTF
TRBJ2-6 | . | . | TRBV19 | TGTGCCAGTAGTAGTACAGCCTCTGGGGCCAACGTCCTGACTTTC | CASSSTASGANVLTF
TRBJ2-2 | . | . | TRBV5-1 | TGCGCCAGCAGAGCAAATGCGAACACCGGGGAGCTGTTTTTT | CASRANANTGELFF
TRBJ1-1 | TRBD1 | . | TRBV5-1 | TGCGCCAGCAGCTGGTTCGGACAGGGTCGTATTGGGAACCAGGAAGCTTTCTTT | CASSWFGQGRIGNQEAFF
TRBJ1-3 | . | . | TRBV6-6 | TGTGCCAGCAGTTACTTAGGAAACACCATATATTTT | CASSYLGNTIYF
TRBJ2-5 | TRBD1 | . | TRBV18 | TGTGCCAGCTCCCGACAGGGGTCGGAGACCCAGTACTTC | CASSRQGSETQYF
TRBJ1-3 | TRBD1 | . | TRBV9 | TGTGCCAGCAGCGCGAGGGGGACAGGGGGCTCCTCTGGAAACACCATATATTTT | CASSARGTGGSSGNTIYF
TRBJ2-1 | . | . | TRBV7-9 | TGTGCCAGCAGCTCGCCTGGTCAGGGCTCCTACAATGAGCAGTTCTTC | CASSSPGQGSYNEQFF
TRBJ1-2 | . | . | TRBV30 | TGTGCCTGGAACCTGAGGGGGAACTATGGCTACACCTTC | CAWNLRGNYGYTF
TRBJ1-2 | TRBD1 | . | TRBV7-2 | TGTGCCAGCAGCCCGGGGACAGGGGTCTATGGCTACACCTTC | CASSPGTGVYGYTF
TRBJ2-3 | TRBD1 | few | TRBV5-1 | TGCGCCAGCAGCTTGGATGGGACAGGGGGCAGATCGCAGTATTTT | CASSLDGTGGRSQYF
TRBJ2-5 | . | . | TRBV6-1 | TGTGCCAGCAGCTTAGCGGTGTTACAAGAGACCCAGTACTTC | CASSLAVLQETQYF
TRBJ1-1 | . | . | TRBV2 | TGTGCCAGCAGTGAGGAGGACAGCACTGAAGCTTTCTTT | CASSEEDSTEAFF
TRBJ1-2 | TRBD1 | . | TRBV5-6 | TGTGCCAGCAGCCTGTATACCGACAGGGAACTATGTGGCTACACCTTC | CASSLYTDRELCGYTF
TRBJ1-2 | . | few | TRBV18 | TGTGCCAGCTCACCAAGGGGAGGTAAAGGCGCTAACTATGGCTACACCTTC | CASSPRGGKGANYGYTF
TRBJ2-7 | . | . | TRBV27 | TGTGCCAGCAGTTTGATTTCAGGGGACCGCTCCGAGCAGTACTTC | CASSLISGDRSEQYF
TRBJ2-2 | TRBD2 | . | TRBV5-8 | TGTGCCAGCAGCAGGGGACTAGCGGCAAACACCGGGGAGCTGTTTTTT | CASSRGLAANTGELFF
TRBJ1-1 | . | . | TRBV5-1 | TGCGCCAGCATGCCGTATCAGGAGGGCACTGAAGCTTTCTTT | CASMPYQEGTEAFF
TRBJ2-7 | TRBD1 | . | TRBV7-8 | TGTGCCAGCAGCCCACAGGGGAGAATCTCCTACGAGCAGTACTTC | CASSPQGRISYEQYF
TRBJ2-7 | . | . | TRBV7-9 | TGTGCCAGCAGCTCCACCCGGGACTTCGAGCAGTACTTC | CASSSTRDFEQYF
TRBJ2-3 | . | . | TRBV5-4 | TGTGCCAGCAGCTTCCCAGGGGAGGGGACAGATACGCAGTATTTT | CASSFPGEGTDTQYF
TRBJ1-2 | . | . | TRBV5-4 | TGTGCCAGCAGCTTGGACGGAGATGGTGGCTACACCTTC | CASSLDGDGGYTF
TRBJ1-1 | . | . | TRBV28 | TGTGCCAGCAGAGGGACACCGGGGACTGAAGCTTTCTTT | CASRGTPGTEAFF
TRBJ2-2 | . | . | TRBV5-1 | TGCGCCAGCAGCTTGGCCAGCGGAGTTCTGGGCACCGGGGAGCTGTTTTTT | CASSLASGVLGTGELFF
TRBJ1-1 | . | . | TRBV10-1 | TGCGCCAGCCTCACATTTATGAACACTGAAGCTTTCTTT | CASLTFMNTEAFF